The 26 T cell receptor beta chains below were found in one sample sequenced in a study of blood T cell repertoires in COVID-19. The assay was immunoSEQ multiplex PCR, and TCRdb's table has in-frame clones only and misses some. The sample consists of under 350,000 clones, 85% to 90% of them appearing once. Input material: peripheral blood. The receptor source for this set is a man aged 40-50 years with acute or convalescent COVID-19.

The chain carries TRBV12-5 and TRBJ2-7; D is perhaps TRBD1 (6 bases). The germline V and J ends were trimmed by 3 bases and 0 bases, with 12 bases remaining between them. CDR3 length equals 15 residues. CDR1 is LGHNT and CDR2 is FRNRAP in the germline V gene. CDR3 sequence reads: CASGFETGVSYEQYF. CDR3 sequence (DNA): TGTGCTAGTGGTTTTGAGACAGGCGTCTCCTACGAGCAGTACTTC.

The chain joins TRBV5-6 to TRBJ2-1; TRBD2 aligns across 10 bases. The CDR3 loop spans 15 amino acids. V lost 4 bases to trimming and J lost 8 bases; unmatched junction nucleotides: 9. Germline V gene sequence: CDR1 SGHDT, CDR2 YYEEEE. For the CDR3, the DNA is TGTGCCAGCAGCCGCCGAGCGGGGGGGCGTTATGAGCAGTTCTTC. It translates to CASSRRAGGRYEQFF.

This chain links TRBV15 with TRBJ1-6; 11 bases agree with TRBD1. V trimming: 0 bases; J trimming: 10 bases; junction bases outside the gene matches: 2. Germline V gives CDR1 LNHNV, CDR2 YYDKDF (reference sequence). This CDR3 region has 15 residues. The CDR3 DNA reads TGTGCCACCAGCAGAGAGGGACAGGGGGTCTCACCCCTCCACTTT. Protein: CATSREGQGVSPLHF.

This CDR3 reads CASSHPGTGGLYEQYF. CDR3 DNA sequence: TGCGCCAGCAGCCACCCCGGCACAGGGGGGCTCTACGAGCAGTACTTC. The chain is built from TRBV4-1 and TRBJ2-7; 8 bases agree with TRBD1. The CDR3 is 16 residues long. Losses at the gene ends were 3 bases for V and 3 bases for J; bases not matched to a gene: 10. Germline V gene lookup returns CDR1 MGHRA and CDR2 YSYEKL.

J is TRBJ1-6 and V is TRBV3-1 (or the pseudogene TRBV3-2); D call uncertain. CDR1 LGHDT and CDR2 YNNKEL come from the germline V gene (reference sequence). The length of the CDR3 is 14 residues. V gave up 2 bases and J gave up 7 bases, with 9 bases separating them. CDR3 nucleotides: TGTGCCAGCAGCCAATCGGGTAGCAATTCACCCCTCCACTTT. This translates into CASSQSGSNSPLHF.

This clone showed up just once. CDR3 DNA: TGCAGCGTGGGATACAACAGGGCCGGGGAGCTGTTTTTT. Its translation: CSVGYNRAGELFF. The J gene is TRBJ2-2, the V gene TRBV29-1, with D possibly matching TRBD1 (6 bases). Trimming cost V 6 bases and J 6 bases, with 14 bases left between them. The CDR3 covers 13 residues. Per the germline V gene, CDR1 is SQVTM and CDR2 is ANQGSEA.

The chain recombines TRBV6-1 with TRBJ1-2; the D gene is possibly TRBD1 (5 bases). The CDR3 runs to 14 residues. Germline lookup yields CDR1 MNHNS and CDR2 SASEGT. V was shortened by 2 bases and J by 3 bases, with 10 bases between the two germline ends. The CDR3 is CASSERGSYYGYTF. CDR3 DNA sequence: TGTGCCAGCAGTGAAAGGGGAAGTTACTATGGCTACACCTTC.

The CDR3 bases are TGTGCCAGCAGTTACGATATTACGGCCGGGGAAAAACTGTTTTTT. Encoded protein: CASSYDITAGEKLFF. The genes are TRBV6-5 and TRBJ1-4; no clear D. From germline, CDR1 is MNHEY and CDR2 SVGAGI. V dropped 2 bases and J dropped 8 bases, with 15 bases sitting between them. CDR3 size: 15 residues.

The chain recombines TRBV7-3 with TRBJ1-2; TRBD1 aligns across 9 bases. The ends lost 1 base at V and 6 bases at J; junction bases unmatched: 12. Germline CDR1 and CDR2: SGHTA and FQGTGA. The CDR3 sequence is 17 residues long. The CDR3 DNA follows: TGTGCCAGCAGCTTAAAGACAGGGGGGAAAGGGCCAAATGGCTACACCTTC. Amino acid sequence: CASSLKTGGKGPNGYTF.

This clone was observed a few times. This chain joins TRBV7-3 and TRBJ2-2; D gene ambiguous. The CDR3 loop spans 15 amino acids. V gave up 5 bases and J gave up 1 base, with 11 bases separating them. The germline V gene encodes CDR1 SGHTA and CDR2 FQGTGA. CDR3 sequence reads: CASSPSPLNTGELFF. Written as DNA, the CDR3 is TGTGCCAGCAGCCCAAGCCCGTTGAACACCGGGGAGCTGTTTTTT.

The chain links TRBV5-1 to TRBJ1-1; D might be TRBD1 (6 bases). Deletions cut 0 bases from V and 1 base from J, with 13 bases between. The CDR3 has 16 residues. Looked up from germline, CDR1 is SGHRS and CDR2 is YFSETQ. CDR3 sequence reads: CASSLAAGATNTEAFF. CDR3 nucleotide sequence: TGCGCCAGCAGCTTGGCCGCGGGGGCGACGAACACTGAAGCTTTCTTT.

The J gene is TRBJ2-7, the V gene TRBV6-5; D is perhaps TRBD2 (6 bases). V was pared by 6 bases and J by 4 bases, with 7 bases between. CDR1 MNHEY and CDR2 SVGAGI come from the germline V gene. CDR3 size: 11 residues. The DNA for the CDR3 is TGTGCCAGCAGGCGGGATTACGAGCAGTACTTC. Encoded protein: CASRRDYEQYF.

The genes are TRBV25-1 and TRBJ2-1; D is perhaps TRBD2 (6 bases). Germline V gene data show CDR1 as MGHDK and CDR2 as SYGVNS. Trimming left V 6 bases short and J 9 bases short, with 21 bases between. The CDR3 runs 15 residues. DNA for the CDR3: TGTGCCAGCAGACCTCTCCCCGGAGGGTCCAGTGAGCAGTTCTTC. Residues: CASRPLPGGSSEQFF.

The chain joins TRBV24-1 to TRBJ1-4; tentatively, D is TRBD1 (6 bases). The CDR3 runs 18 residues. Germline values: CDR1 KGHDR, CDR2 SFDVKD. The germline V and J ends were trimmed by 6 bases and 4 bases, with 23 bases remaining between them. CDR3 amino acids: CATSQSQGVVVDNEKLFF. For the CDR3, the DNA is TGTGCCACCAGTCAATCACAGGGAGTTGTGGTGGATAATGAAAAACTGTTTTTT.

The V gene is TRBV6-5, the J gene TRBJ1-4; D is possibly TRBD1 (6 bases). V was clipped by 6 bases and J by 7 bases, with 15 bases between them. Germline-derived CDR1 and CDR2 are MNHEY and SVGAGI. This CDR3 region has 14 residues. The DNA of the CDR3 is TGTGCCAGCAGACCCGGACAGTGGGGTGAAAAACTGTTTTTT. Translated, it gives CASRPGQWGEKLFF.

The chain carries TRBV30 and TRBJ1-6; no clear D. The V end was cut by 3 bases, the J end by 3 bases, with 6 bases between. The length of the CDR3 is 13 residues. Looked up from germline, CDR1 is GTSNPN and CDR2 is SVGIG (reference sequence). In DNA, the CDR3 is TGTGCCTGGAGCCGTTTCTATAATTCACCCCTCCACTTT. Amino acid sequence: CAWSRFYNSPLHF.

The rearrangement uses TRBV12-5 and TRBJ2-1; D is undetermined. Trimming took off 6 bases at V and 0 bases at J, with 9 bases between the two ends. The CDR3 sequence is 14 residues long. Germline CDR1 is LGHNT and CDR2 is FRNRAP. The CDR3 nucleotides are TGTGCTAGTGGCATTAGGAGCTCCTACAATGAGCAGTTCTTC. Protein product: CASGIRSSYNEQFF.

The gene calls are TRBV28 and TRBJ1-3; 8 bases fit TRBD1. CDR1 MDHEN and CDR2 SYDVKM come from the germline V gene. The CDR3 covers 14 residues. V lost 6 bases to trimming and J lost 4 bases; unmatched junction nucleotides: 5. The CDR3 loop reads CASRVDRDGNTIYF. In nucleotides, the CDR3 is TGTGCCAGCAGGGTGGACAGGGACGGAAACACCATATATTTT.

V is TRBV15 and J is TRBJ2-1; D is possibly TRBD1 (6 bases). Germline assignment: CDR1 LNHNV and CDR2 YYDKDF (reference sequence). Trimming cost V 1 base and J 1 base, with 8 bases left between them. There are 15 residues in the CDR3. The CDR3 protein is CATSRAQGSYNEQFF. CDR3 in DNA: TGTGCCACCAGCAGAGCCCAGGGGTCCTACAATGAGCAGTTCTTC.

The CDR3, as DNA: TGTGCCAGTAGAACCTCGCGGGGGGCGAGGGGCAATCAGCCCCAGCATTTT. This encodes CASRTSRGARGNQPQHF. The chain uses TRBV19 and TRBJ1-5; TRBD1 might be the D (6 bases). Germline V gene lookup returns CDR1 LNHDA and CDR2 SQIVND (reference sequence). The V and J ends lost 6 bases and 2 bases respectively, with 20 bases between them. The CDR3 runs to 17 residues. The full variable domain, rest sourced from reference TRBV19 and TRBJ1-5, is DGGITQSPKYLFRKEGQNVTLSCEQNLNHDAMYWYRQDPGQGLRLIYYSQIVNDFQKGDIAEGYSVSREKKESFPLTVTSAQKNPTAFYLCASRTSRGARGNQPQHFGDGTRLSIL.

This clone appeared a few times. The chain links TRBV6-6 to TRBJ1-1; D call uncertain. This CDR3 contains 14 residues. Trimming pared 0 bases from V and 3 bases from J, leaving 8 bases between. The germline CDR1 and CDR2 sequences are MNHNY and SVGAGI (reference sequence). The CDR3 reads CASSYSRADTEAFF. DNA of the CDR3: TGTGCCAGCAGTTACTCGAGAGCGGACACTGAAGCTTTCTTT.

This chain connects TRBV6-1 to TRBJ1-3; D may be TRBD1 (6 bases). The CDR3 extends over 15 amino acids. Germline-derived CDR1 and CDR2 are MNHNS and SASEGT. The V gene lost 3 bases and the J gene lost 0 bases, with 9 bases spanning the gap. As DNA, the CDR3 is TGTGCCAGCAGTGAGTCGGACAGCTCTGGAAACACCATATATTTT. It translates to CASSESDSSGNTIYF.

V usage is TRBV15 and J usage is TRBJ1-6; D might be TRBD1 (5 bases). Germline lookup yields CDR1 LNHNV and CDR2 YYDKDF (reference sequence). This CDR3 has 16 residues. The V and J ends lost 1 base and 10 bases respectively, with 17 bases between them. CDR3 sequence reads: CATSRGLQASGSPLHF. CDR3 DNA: TGTGCCACCAGCAGAGGGTTACAGGCGTCCGGGTCACCCCTCCACTTT.

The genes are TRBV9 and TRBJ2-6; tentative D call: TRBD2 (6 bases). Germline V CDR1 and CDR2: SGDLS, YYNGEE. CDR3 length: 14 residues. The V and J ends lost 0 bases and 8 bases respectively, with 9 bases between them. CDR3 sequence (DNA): TGTGCCAGCAGCGTAGACGCGGGGACCAACGTCCTGACTTTC. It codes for CASSVDAGTNVLTF.

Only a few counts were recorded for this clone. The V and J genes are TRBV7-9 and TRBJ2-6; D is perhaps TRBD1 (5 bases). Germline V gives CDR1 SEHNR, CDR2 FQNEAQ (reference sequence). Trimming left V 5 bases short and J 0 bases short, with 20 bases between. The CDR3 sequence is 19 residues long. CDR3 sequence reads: CASSLGRGRPLSGANVLTF. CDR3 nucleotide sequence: TGTGCCAGCAGCCTCGGTAGGGGCAGGCCACTCTCTGGGGCCAACGTCCTGACTTTC.

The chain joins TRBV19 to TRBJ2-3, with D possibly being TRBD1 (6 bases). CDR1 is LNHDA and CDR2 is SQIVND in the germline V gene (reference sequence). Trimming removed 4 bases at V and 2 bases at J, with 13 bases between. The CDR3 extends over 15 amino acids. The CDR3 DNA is TGTGCCAGTAGTACGAAGACAGGTTCCACAGATACGCAGTATTTT. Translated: CASSTKTGSTDTQYF.